The 5 T cell receptor beta chains listed next were all sequenced from one sample in a study of T cells in Graves' hyperthyroidism and ophthalmopathy. Amplified TCR beta CDR3 regions came from RNA transcripts. An initial round of RT-PCR targeting the TCR CDR3 relied on the HTBI primer set. TCRdb analysed the multiplex PCR reads with MiXCR anew, one entry per CDR3 protein. The data show about 610,000 distinct CDR3 sequences, approximately 14% seen once. Specimen: blood. The receptors shown here come from a woman in her thirties or forties with Graves' ophthalmopathy.

V is TRBV19 and J is TRBJ2-2; 11 positions agree with TRBD2. The ends lost 4 bases at V and 5 bases at J; junction bases unmatched: 9. CDR3 size: 17 residues. CDR1 is LNHDA and CDR2 is SQIVND in the germline V gene (reference sequence). CDR3 in DNA: TGTGCCAGTAGTAGGCTAGCGGGAGGCCTTCGAACCGGGGAGCTGTTTTTT. This gives the protein CASSRLAGGLRTGELFF. Full variable domain (missing parts from reference TRBV19 and TRBJ2-2): DGGITQSPKYLFRKEGQNVTLSCEQNLNHDAMYWYRQDPGQGLRLIYYSQIVNDFQKGDIAEGYSVSREKKESFPLTVTSAQKNPTAFYLCASSRLAGGLRTGELFFGEGSRLTVL.

The genes are TRBV12-3 or TRBV12-4 and TRBJ2-5, with 9 bases matching TRBD1. The CDR3 extends over 16 amino acids. V gave up 0 bases and J gave up 7 bases; unmatched junction bases: 9. CDR3 nucleotides: TGTGCCAGCAGTTTAGCTGGACAGGGGTCAAGAGGGACCCAGTACTTC. Its translation is CASSLAGQGSRGTQYF.

This clonotype was seen just once. V usage is TRBV6-5 and J usage is TRBJ2-2; D uncertain. Trimming shortened V by 2 bases and J by 6 bases, and 10 bases separated the two germline ends. Germline assignment: CDR1 MNHEY and CDR2 SVGAGI. The CDR3 loop spans 14 amino acids. The CDR3 spells CASSYGPRSGELFF. The CDR3, as DNA: TGTGCCAGCAGTTACGGCCCACGGTCCGGGGAGCTGTTTTTT.

V usage is TRBV15 and J usage is TRBJ1-5; 9 nucleotides line up with TRBD1. Per the germline V gene, CDR1 is LNHNV and CDR2 is YYDKDF (reference sequence). This CDR3 has 15 amino acids. V gave up 2 bases and J gave up 3 bases; unmatched junction bases: 2. CDR3 sequence: CATSRRQGDNQPQHF. In nucleotides, the CDR3 is TGTGCCACCAGCAGAAGACAGGGGGACAATCAGCCCCAGCATTTT. The variable domain in full, with the rest retrieved from reference TRBV15 and TRBJ1-5, is DAMVIQNPRYQVTQFGKPVTLSCSQTLNHNVMYWYQQKSSQAPKLLFHYYDKDFNNEADTPDNFQSRRPNTSFCFLDIRSPGLGDTAMYLCATSRRQGDNQPQHFGDGTRLSIL.

This clonotype came up many times. The chain employs TRBV28 and TRBJ2-7; 11 nucleotides align to TRBD2. CDR1 is MDHEN and CDR2 is SYDVKM in the germline V gene. This CDR3 spans 15 amino acids. Trimming removed 5 bases from V and 5 bases from J; junction bases left unmatched: 8. CDR3 DNA: TGTGCCAGCAGTCAGTTACTAGCGGGAGTCCACGAGCAGTACTTC. This gives the protein CASSQLLAGVHEQYF.